This T cell receptor beta chain was identified during a study of technical replicates of blood from a few donors. The repertoire was sequenced with immunoSEQ multiplex PCR; TCRdb's copy has only in-frame clones and lacks some. This table has some 17,000 clones, around 90% appearing once. Germline V lookup: CDR1 MDHEN, CDR2 SYDVKM. The CDR3 contains 14 residues. V was shortened by 6 bases and J by 2 bases, with 10 bases between the two germline ends. The chain combines TRBV28 with TRBJ2-2; TRBD1 might be the D (6 bases). The receptor was derived from a human donor in good health. Specimen: PBMCs. For the CDR3, the DNA is TGTGCCAGCAGGTCGGGACAAAACACCGGGGAGCTGTTTTTT. Protein: CASRSGQNTGELFF.